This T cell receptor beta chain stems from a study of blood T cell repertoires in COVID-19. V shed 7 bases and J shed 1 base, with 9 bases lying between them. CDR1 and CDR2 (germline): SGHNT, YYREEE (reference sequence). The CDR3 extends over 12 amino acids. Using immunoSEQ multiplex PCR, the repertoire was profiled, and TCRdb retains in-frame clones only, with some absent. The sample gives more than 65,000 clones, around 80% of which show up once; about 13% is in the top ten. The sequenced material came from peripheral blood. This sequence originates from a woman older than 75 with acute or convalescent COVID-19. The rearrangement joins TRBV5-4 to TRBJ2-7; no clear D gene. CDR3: CASGPMSYEQYF. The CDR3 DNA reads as TGTGCCAGCGGGCCTATGTCCTACGAGCAGTACTTC.